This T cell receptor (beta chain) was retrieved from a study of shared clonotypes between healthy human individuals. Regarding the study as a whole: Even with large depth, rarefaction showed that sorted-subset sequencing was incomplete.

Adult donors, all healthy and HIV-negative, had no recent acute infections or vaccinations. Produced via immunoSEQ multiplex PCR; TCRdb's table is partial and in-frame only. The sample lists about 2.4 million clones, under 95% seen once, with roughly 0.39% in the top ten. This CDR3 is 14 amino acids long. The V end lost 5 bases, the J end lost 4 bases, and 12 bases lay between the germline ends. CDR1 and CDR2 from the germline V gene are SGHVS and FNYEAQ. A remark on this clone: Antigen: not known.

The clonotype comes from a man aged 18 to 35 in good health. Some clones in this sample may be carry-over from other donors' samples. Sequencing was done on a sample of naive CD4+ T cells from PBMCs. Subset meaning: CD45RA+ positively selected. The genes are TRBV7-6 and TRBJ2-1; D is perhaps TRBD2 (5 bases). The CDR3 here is CASSLSEHYNEQFF. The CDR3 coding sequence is TGTGCCAGCAGCCTTAGCGAGCATTACAATGAGCAGTTCTTC.